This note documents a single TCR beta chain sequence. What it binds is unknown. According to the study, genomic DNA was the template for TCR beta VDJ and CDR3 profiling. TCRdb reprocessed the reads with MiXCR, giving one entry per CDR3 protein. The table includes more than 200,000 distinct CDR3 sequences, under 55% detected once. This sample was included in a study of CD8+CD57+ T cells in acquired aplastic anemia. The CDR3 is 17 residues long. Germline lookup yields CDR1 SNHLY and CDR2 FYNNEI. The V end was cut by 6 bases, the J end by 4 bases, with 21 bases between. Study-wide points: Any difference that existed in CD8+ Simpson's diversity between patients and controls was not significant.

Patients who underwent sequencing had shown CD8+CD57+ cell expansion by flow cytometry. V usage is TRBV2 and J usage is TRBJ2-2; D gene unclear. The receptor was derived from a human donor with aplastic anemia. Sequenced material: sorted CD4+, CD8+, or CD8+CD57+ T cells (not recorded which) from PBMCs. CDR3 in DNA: TGTGCCAGCAGCGTAGCCACATTTTCGGGTGGCACCGGGGAGCTGTTTTTT. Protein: CASSVATFSGGTGELFF.